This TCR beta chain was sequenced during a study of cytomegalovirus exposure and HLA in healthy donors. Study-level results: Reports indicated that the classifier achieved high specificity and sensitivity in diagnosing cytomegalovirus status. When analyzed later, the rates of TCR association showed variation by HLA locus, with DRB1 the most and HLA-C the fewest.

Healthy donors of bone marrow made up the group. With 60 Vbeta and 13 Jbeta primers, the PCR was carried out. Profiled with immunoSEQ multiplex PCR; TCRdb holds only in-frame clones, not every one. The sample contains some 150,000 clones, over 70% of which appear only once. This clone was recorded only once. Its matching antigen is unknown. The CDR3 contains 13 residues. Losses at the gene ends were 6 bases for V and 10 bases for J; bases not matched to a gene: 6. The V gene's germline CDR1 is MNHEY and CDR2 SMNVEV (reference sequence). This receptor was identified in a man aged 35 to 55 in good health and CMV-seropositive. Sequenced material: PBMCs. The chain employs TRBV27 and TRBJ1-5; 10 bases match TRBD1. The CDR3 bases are TGTGCCAGCAGAGGACAGGGGGAAGGTCCCCAGCATTTT. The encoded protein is CASRGQGEGPQHF.